This T cell receptor (beta chain) appears in the sequencing data of a study of cytomegalovirus exposure and HLA in healthy donors. This clone was detected once. TCRdb's table, derived via immunoSEQ multiplex PCR, lists solely in-frame clones and lacks some. The table records 200,000 to 250,000 clones, about 90% of them present only once. Trimming removed 5 bases at V and 6 bases at J, with 4 bases between. From germline, CDR1 is MNHNS and CDR2 SASEGT. The CDR3 has 10 residues. The sample taken for sequencing was PBMCs. This receptor was obtained from a woman in her late teens or twenties in good health and CMV-seronegative. The J gene is TRBJ1-1, the V gene TRBV6-1; D not resolved. The CDR3 region has the DNA TGTGCCAGCAGTCCCGCTGAAGCTTTCTTT. Translation gives CASSPAEAFF.